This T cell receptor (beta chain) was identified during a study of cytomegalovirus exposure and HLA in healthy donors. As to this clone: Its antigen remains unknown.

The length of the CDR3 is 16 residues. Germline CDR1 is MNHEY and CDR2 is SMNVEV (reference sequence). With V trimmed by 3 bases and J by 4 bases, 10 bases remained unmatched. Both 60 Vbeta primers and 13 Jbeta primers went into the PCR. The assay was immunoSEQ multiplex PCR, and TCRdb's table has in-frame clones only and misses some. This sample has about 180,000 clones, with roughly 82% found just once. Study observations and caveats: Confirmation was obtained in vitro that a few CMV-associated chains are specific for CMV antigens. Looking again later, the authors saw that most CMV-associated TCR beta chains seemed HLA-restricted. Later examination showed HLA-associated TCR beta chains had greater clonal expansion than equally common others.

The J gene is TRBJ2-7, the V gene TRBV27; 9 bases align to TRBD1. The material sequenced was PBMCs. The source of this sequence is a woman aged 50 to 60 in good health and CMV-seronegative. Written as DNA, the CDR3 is TGTGCCAGCAGTTTTGGGAACGTACAGGGGGCTTACGAGCAGTACTTC. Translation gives CASSFGNVQGAYEQYF.